Below, 27 T cell receptor beta chains from the same sample are listed, as sequenced in a study of OX40 agonist ivuxolimab in advanced cancers. The table came from immunoSEQ multiplex PCR; TCRdb's copy has only in-frame clones and leaves some out. In the table there are about 13,000 clones, 65% to 85% of which are singletons. Source: CD4+ or CD8+ T cells sorted from blood, taken in a trial of the OX40 agonist ivuxolimab. These receptors were taken from an adult with an advanced solid tumor such as melanoma, head and neck, liver or kidney cancer.

This clone was observed once. This sequence joins TRBV11-3 and TRBJ1-1, with TRBD1 matching over 10 bases. Per the germline V gene, CDR1 is SGHNT and CDR2 is YENEEA. The V gene end was trimmed by 5 bases and the J gene end by 5 bases; junction bases not matched to a gene: 8. There are 15 residues in the CDR3. The CDR3 nucleotides are TGTGCCAGCAGCCCACCGGGACAGGGGATGACTGAAGCTTTCTTT. It yields the protein CASSPPGQGMTEAFF.

J is TRBJ1-3 and V is TRBV9, with D uncertain. The CDR3 is 14 amino acids. CDR1 and CDR2 (germline): SGDLS, YYNGEE. Trimming left V 3 bases short and J 1 base short, with 8 bases between. Here the CDR3 reads CASSGRTSGNTIYF. CDR3 sequence (DNA): TGTGCCAGCAGCGGCAGGACGTCTGGAAACACCATATATTTT. Variable domain in full (rest from reference TRBV9 and TRBJ1-3): DSGVTQTPKHLITATGQRVTLRCSPRSGDLSVYWYQQSLDQGLQFLIQYYNGEERAKGNILERFSAQQFPDLHSELNLSSLELGDSALYFCASSGRTSGNTIYFGEGSWLTVV.

The chain links TRBV25-1 to TRBJ1-3, with no clear D. V was trimmed by 2 bases and J by 2 bases, leaving 7 bases between them. The germline gives CDR1 MGHDK, CDR2 SYGVNS. This CDR3 comprises 14 residues. The CDR3 region has the DNA TGTGCCAGCAGTGAAGTACTAACTGGAAACACCATATATTTT. Protein sequence: CASSEVLTGNTIYF.

The CDR3 spells CASSSGAGQPQHF. CDR3 sequence (DNA): TGTGCCAGCAGCTCCGGGGCAGGACAGCCCCAGCATTTT. The rearrangement uses TRBV5-4 and TRBJ1-5; the D gene is possibly TRBD1 (5 bases). Deletions cut 3 bases from V and 7 bases from J, with 11 bases between. Per germline, CDR1 SGHNT and CDR2 YYREEE (reference sequence). CDR3 length: 13 residues.

The V gene is TRBV7-6, the J gene TRBJ1-1; D remains unclear. Germline V gives CDR1 SGHVS, CDR2 FNYEAQ. This CDR3 has 16 residues. V was clipped by 5 bases and J by 1 base, with 17 bases between them. CDR3 residues: CASSPRFGQKNTEAFF. CDR3 DNA: TGTGCCAGCAGCCCCCGTTTCGGGCAGAAGAACACTGAAGCTTTCTTT.

The chain recombines TRBV4-1 with TRBJ2-3; D is undetermined. This CDR3 spans 12 amino acids. Germline-derived CDR1 and CDR2 are MGHRA and YSYEKL. The V gene lost 2 bases and the J gene lost 0 bases, with 0 bases spanning the gap. CDR3 loop: CASSQSTDTQYF. The CDR3 nucleotides read TGCGCCAGCAGCCAAAGCACAGATACGCAGTATTTT.

The chain combines TRBV9 with TRBJ2-7, with 9 bases that match TRBD2. Germline assignment: CDR1 SGDLS and CDR2 YYNGEE. CDR3 length: 15 amino acids. V lost 3 bases, J lost 2 bases, and 6 bases stayed unmatched. CDR3 protein: CASSAAGGSPYEQYF. The CDR3 DNA is TGTGCCAGCAGCGCGGCGGGGGGGTCCCCCTACGAGCAGTACTTC.

The V and J genes are TRBV5-5 and TRBJ1-4; 7 bases align to TRBD1. The ends lost 4 bases at V and 5 bases at J; junction bases unmatched: 8. This CDR3 is built from 15 residues. Germline V lookup: CDR1 SGHKS, CDR2 YYEKEE (reference sequence). CDR3 in DNA: TGTGCCAGCAGCGGACAGGACAGGAGAAATGAAAAACTGTTTTTT. This translates into CASSGQDRRNEKLFF.

This chain uses TRBV19 with TRBJ1-5; D is unresolved. Germline CDR1 reads LNHDA; CDR2 reads SQIVND (reference sequence). There are 15 residues in the CDR3. V was trimmed by 1 base and J by 0 bases, leaving 7 bases between them. CDR3 in amino acids: CASSIVTDSNQPQHF. The CDR3 DNA sequence: TGTGCCAGTAGTATAGTCACAGATAGCAATCAGCCCCAGCATTTT.

V and J are TRBV7-9 and TRBJ1-2; D unresolved. V dropped 5 bases and J dropped 2 bases, with 9 bases sitting between them. CDR3 length equals 13 residues. The germline gives CDR1 SEHNR, CDR2 FQNEAQ (reference sequence). The CDR3 bases are TGTGCCAGCAGCCCCATAGGAAACTATGGCTACACCTTC. This codes for CASSPIGNYGYTF.

The rearrangement uses TRBV4-1 and TRBJ1-1; D might be TRBD1 (5 bases). V gave up 6 bases and J gave up 5 bases, with 13 bases separating them. The CDR3 totals 13 residues. Germline V gene lookup returns CDR1 MGHRA and CDR2 YSYEKL. The chain's CDR3 is CASRQEGRTEAFF. In nucleotides, the CDR3 is TGCGCCAGCAGACAGGAGGGGCGGACTGAAGCTTTCTTT.

The V gene is TRBV28, the J gene TRBJ1-1, with D possibly matching TRBD1 (6 bases). The germline V gene encodes CDR1 MDHEN and CDR2 SYDVKM. V was clipped by 1 base and J by 12 bases, with 18 bases between them. This CDR3 has 14 amino acids. Here the CDR3 reads CASSLSKSLRGTFF. The CDR3 DNA sequence: TGTGCCAGCAGTTTATCGAAGTCCTTGAGGGGGACTTTCTTT.

This rearrangement joins TRBV7-9 to TRBJ2-2; 7 nucleotides line up with TRBD2. The CDR3 loop spans 13 amino acids. The junction had 1 base not matched to a gene; V was cut back by 5 bases and J by 4 bases. Germline V lookup: CDR1 SEHNR, CDR2 FQNEAQ (reference sequence). For the CDR3, the DNA is TGTGCCAGCAGCACGGGGGGCACCGGGGAGCTGTTTTTT. Its translation is CASSTGGTGELFF. Full variable domain (outside the CDR3, taken from reference TRBV7-9 and TRBJ2-2): DTGVSQNPRHKITKRGQNVTFRCDPISEHNRLYWYRQTLGQGPEFLTYFQNEAQLEKSRLLSDRFSAERPKGSFSTLEIQRTEQGDSAMYLCASSTGGTGELFFGEGSRLTVL.

J is TRBJ2-5 and V is TRBV9; weak D call: TRBD2 (6 bases). The CDR3 runs 15 residues. The germline gives CDR1 SGDLS, CDR2 YYNGEE. Trimming took 0 bases from V and 5 from J, leaving 14 bases between them. The DNA of the CDR3 is TGTGCCAGCAGCGTAGGCGGGGCCCTCGGGGAGACCCAGTACTTC. Translating gives CASSVGGALGETQYF.

In its sample, this clone ranks as medium-sized (0.01 to 0.1%). The chain uses TRBV5-1 and TRBJ2-1; either TRBD1 or TRBD2 may fit D (5 bases each). The germline V gene encodes CDR1 SGHRS and CDR2 YFSETQ. V was clipped by 0 bases and J by 10 bases, with 11 bases between them. The CDR3 extends over 13 amino acids. CDR3 bases: TGCGCCAGCAGCTTGGGAGGGTGGGACGAGCAGTTCTTC. Encoded protein: CASSLGGWDEQFF.

V gene TRBV2 combines with J gene TRBJ2-1; TRBD2 aligns across 14 bases. The CDR3 has 16 amino acids. The V gene end was trimmed by 8 bases and the J gene end by 2 bases; junction bases not matched to a gene: 5. Germline-derived CDR1 and CDR2 are SNHLY and FYNNEI. CDR3 loop: CASSGTSGSPYNEQFF. The CDR3 DNA follows: TGTGCCAGCTCCGGGACTAGCGGGAGCCCCTACAATGAGCAGTTCTTC.

The chain couples TRBV27 to TRBJ2-7; D is possibly TRBD2 (5 bases). This CDR3 region has 14 residues. CDR1 and CDR2 from the germline V gene are MNHEY and SMNVEV (reference sequence). Trimming removed 8 bases at V and 0 bases at J, with 14 bases between. CDR3: CASGEGQASYEQYF. The CDR3, as DNA: TGTGCCAGCGGAGAGGGCCAGGCCTCCTACGAGCAGTACTTC.

V usage is TRBV4-1 and J usage is TRBJ2-2, with 11 bases lining up with TRBD2. This CDR3 is 17 amino acids long. Germline V lookup: CDR1 MGHRA, CDR2 YSYEKL. V lost 4 bases, J lost 3 bases, and 7 bases stayed unmatched. CDR3 nucleotide sequence: TGCGCCAGCAGCCCGGGACCGGGACTAGCGGACACCGGGGAGCTGTTTTTT. Its protein is CASSPGPGLADTGELFF.

Here the CDR3 DNA reads TGCAGTGCTGAGCTGGGTAATGAAGCTTTCTTT. Translation: CSAELGNEAFF. The chain couples TRBV20-1 to TRBJ1-1; D not resolved. The V gene lost 5 bases and the J gene lost 7 bases, with 11 bases spanning the gap. This CDR3 is built from 11 residues. Per the germline V gene, CDR1 is DFQATT and CDR2 is SNEGSKA (reference sequence).

The chain employs TRBV7-9 and TRBJ2-7; D may be TRBD2 (7 bases). Per germline, CDR1 SEHNR and CDR2 FQNEAQ (reference sequence). The CDR3 loop spans 14 amino acids. Trimming shortened V by 5 bases and J by 3 bases, and 14 bases separated the two germline ends. CDR3 DNA: TGTGCCAGCAGCCCGCCGGGGGGCGGCTACGAGCAGTACTTC. It is translated as CASSPPGGGYEQYF.

Judged by abundance, this clone is medium-sized. This chain joins TRBV27 and TRBJ2-1; TRBD1 aligns across 9 bases. The CDR3 has 15 residues. CDR1 MNHEY and CDR2 SMNVEV come from the germline V gene (reference sequence). V shed 5 bases and J 5 bases; nucleotides not matched to a gene: 7. CDR3 sequence: CASSPVGTGNNEQFF. CDR3 nucleotide sequence: TGTGCCAGCAGTCCAGTCGGGACAGGGAACAATGAGCAGTTCTTC.

The chain carries TRBV19 and TRBJ1-5; possibly TRBD1 for D (6 bases). Germline V gene data show CDR1 as LNHDA and CDR2 as SQIVND (reference sequence). V was pared by 3 bases and J by 4 bases, with 13 bases between. The CDR3 sequence is 15 residues long. The CDR3 DNA is TGTGCCAGTAGTATTGGGGGGGGCCGTAATCAGCCCCAGCATTTT. It specifies CASSIGGGRNQPQHF.

V gene TRBV28 combines with J gene TRBJ2-7; D is undetermined. CDR1 MDHEN and CDR2 SYDVKM come from the germline V gene. Trimming took 2 bases from V and 0 from J, leaving 14 bases between them. The CDR3 runs to 16 residues. CDR3 in amino acids: CASSLDVGQHSYEQYF. Written as DNA, the CDR3 is TGTGCCAGCAGTTTAGATGTTGGGCAGCACTCCTACGAGCAGTACTTC.

This rearrangement joins TRBV6-1 to TRBJ2-6; the D gene is possibly TRBD1 (6 bases). In germline, CDR1 is MNHNS, CDR2 SASEGT. The CDR3 spans 15 residues. Trimming cost V 3 bases and J 0 bases, with 6 bases left between them. The CDR3 spells CASSEDSSGANVLTF. CDR3 DNA sequence: TGTGCCAGCAGTGAGGACAGCTCTGGGGCCAACGTCCTGACTTTC.

This chain links TRBV19 with TRBJ1-1, with a weak D call TRBD1 (6 bases). Germline V CDR1 and CDR2: LNHDA, SQIVND (reference sequence). CDR3 size: 13 residues. Trimming stripped 1 base from V and 7 bases from J, with 10 bases between. The CDR3 sequence is CASSIVQGREAFF. CDR3 nucleotide sequence: TGTGCCAGTAGTATAGTTCAGGGGCGTGAAGCTTTCTTT.

The chain carries TRBV9 and TRBJ1-2; 9 bases align to TRBD1. V lost 0 bases to trimming and J lost 7 bases; unmatched junction nucleotides: 1. The CDR3 is 13 residues long. The V gene's germline CDR1 is SGDLS and CDR2 YYNGEE. This CDR3 reads CASSVVTGGGYTF. DNA of the CDR3: TGTGCCAGCAGCGTAGTGACAGGGGGTGGCTACACCTTC.

V usage is TRBV6-1 and J usage is TRBJ1-6; tentative D call: TRBD1 (5 bases). V lost 1 base, J lost 0 bases, and 10 bases lay in between. The CDR3 covers 17 residues. Germline CDR1 MNHNS, CDR2 SASEGT. This CDR3 reads CASSEGGVSSYNSPLHF. As DNA, the CDR3 is TGTGCCAGCAGTGAAGGGGGGGTTAGCTCCTATAATTCACCCCTCCACTTT.